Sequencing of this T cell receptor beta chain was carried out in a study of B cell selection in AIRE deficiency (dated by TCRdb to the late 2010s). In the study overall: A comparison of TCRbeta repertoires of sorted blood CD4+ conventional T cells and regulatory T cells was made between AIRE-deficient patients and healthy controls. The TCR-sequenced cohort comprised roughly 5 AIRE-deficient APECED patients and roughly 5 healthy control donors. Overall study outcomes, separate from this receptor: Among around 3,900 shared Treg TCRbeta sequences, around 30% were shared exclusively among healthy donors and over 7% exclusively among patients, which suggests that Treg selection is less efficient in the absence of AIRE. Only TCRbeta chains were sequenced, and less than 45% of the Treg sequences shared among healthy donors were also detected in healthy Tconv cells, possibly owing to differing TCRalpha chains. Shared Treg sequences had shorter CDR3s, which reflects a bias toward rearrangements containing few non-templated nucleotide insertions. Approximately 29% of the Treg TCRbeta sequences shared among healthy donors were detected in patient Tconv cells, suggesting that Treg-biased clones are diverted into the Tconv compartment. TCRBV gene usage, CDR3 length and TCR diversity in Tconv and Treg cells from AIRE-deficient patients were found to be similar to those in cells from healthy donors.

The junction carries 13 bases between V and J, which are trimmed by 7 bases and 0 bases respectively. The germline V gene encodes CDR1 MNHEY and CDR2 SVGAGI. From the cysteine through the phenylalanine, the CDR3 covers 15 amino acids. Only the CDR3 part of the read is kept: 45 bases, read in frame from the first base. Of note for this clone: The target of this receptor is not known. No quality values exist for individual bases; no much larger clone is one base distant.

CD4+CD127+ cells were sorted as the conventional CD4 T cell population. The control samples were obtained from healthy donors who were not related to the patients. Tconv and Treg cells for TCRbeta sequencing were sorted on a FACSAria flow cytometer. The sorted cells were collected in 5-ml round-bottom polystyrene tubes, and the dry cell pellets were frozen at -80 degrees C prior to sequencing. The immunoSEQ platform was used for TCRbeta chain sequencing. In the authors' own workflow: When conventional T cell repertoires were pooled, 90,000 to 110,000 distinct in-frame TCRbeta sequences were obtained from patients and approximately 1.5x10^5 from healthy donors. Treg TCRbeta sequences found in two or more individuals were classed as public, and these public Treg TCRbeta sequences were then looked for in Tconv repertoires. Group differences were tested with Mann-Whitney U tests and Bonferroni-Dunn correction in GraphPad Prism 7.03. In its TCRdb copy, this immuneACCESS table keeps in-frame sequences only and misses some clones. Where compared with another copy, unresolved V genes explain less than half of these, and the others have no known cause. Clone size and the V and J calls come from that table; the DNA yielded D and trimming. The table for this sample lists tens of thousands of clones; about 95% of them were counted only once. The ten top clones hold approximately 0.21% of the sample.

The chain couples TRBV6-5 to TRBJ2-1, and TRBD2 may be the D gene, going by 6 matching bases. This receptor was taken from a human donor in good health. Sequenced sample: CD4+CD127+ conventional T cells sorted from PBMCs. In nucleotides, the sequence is TGTGCCAGCACTCTCGGGGGTAGCTCCTACAATGAGCAGTTCTTC. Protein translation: CASTLGGSSYNEQFF.